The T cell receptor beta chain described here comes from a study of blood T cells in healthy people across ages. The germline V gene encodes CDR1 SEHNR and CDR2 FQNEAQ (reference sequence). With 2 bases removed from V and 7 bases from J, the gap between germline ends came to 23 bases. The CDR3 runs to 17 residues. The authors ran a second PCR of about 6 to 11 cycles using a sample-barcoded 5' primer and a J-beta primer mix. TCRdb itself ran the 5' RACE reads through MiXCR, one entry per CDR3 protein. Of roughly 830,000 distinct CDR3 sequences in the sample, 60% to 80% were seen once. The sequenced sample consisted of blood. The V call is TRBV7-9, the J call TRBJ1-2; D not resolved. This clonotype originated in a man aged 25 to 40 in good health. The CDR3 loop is CASSLPSLEAWVSGYTF. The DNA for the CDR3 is TGTGCCAGCAGCTTACCCTCACTTGAGGCCTGGGTCTCTGGCTACACCTTC. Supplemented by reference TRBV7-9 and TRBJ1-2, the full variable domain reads DTGVSQNPRHKITKRGQNVTFRCDPISEHNRLYWYRQTLGQGPEFLTYFQNEAQLEKSRLLSDRFSAERPKGSFSTLEIQRTEQGDSAMYLCASSLPSLEAWVSGYTFGSGTRLTVV.